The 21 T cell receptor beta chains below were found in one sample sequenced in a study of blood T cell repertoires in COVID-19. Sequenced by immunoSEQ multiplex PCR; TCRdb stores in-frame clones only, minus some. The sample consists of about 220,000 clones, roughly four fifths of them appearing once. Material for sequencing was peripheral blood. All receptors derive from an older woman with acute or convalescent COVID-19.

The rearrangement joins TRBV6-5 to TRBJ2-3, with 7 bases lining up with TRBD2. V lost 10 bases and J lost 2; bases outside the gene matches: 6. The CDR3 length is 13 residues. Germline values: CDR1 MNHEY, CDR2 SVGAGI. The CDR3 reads CATWGGSTDTQYF. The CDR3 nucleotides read TGTGCCACTTGGGGGGGGTCCACAGATACGCAGTATTTT.

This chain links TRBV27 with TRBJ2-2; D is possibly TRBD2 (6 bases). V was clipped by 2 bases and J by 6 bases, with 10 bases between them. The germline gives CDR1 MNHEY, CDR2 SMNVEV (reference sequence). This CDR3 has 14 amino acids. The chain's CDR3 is CASSLMWGAGELFF. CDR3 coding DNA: TGTGCCAGCAGTTTAATGTGGGGGGCCGGGGAGCTGTTTTTT.

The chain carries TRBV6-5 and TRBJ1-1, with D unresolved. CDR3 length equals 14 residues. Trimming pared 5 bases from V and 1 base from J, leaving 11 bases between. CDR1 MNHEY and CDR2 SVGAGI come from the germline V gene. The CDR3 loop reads CASSLETGNTEAFF. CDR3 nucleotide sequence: TGTGCCAGCAGTCTCGAGACGGGGAACACTGAAGCTTTCTTT.

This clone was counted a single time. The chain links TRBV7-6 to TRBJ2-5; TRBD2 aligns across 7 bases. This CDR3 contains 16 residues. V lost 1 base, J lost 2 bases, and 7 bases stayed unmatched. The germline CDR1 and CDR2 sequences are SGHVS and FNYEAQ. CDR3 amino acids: CASSLGSGGTQETQYF. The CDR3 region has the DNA TGTGCCAGCAGCTTAGGGTCGGGGGGTACTCAAGAGACCCAGTACTTC. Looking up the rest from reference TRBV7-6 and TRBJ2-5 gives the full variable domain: GAGVSQSPRYKVTKRGQDVALRCDPISGHVSLYWYRQALGQGPEFLTYFNYEAQQDKSGLPNDRFSAERPEGSISTLTIQRTEQRDSAMYRCASSLGSGGTQETQYFGPGTRLLVL.

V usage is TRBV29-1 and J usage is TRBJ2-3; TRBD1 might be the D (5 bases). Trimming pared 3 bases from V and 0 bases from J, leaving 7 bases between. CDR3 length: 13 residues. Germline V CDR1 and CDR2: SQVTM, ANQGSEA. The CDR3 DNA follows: TGCAGCGTTGAGCAGGGTAGCACAGATACGCAGTATTTT. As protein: CSVEQGSTDTQYF.

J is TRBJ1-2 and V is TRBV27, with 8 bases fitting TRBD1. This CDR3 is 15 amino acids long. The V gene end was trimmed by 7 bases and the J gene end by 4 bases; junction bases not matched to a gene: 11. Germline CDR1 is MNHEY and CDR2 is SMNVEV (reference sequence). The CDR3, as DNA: TGTGCCAGCACTTCTTCCCGACAGGGGAGCTATGGCTACACCTTC. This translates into CASTSSRQGSYGYTF.

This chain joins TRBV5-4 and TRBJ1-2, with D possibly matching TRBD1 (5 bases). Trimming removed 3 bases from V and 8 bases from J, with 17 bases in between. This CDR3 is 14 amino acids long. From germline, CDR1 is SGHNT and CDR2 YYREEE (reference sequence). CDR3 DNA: TGTGCCAGCAGCTCGGCCCAGGGTGTGCAGGGCTACACCTTC. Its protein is CASSSAQGVQGYTF.

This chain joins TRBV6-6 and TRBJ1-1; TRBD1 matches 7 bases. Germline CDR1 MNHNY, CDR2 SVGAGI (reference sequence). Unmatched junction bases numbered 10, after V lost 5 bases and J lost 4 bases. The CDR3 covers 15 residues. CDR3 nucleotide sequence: TGTGCCAGCAGTCGACAGGGTCCCGTGGGCACTGAAGCTTTCTTT. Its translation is CASSRQGPVGTEAFF.

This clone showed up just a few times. In DNA, the CDR3 is TGTGCCAGCAGCCCCCCGGGGAGGAGGGTGGCCTACAATGAGCAGTTCTTC. Translated: CASSPPGRRVAYNEQFF. J is TRBJ2-1 and V is TRBV11-2, with D maybe TRBD2 (6 bases). Deletions cut 5 bases from V and 2 bases from J, with 19 bases between. CDR1 and CDR2 from the germline V gene are SGHAT and FQNNGV. The CDR3 totals 17 residues.

The CDR3 spells CATAQGVHSNQPQHF. Written as DNA, the CDR3 is TGTGCCACTGCGCAAGGGGTCCATAGCAATCAGCCCCAGCATTTT. V and J are TRBV5-4 and TRBJ1-5, with D possibly matching TRBD1 (5 bases). CDR1 SGHNT and CDR2 YYREEE come from the germline V gene (reference sequence). There are 15 residues in the CDR3. The V end was cut by 9 bases, the J end by 0 bases, with 16 bases between.

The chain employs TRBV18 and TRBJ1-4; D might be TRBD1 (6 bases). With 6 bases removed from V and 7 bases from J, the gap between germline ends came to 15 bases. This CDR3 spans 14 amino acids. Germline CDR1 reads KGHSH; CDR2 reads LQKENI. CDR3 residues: CASSPGHKTEKLFF. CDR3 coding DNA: TGTGCCAGCTCCCCGGGACACAAAACTGAAAAACTGTTTTTT.

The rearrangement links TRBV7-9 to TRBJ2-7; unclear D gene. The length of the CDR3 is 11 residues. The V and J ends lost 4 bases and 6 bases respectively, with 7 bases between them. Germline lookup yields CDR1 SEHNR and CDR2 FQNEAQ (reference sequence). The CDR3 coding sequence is TGTGCCAGCAGCTATAATATCGAGCAGTACTTC. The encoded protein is CASSYNIEQYF.

The CDR3 spells CASSFLDSYNQPQHF. CDR3 bases: TGTGCCAGCAGTTTTCTGGACAGTTACAATCAGCCCCAGCATTTT. This chain uses TRBV27 with TRBJ1-5; tentatively, D is TRBD1 (6 bases). The CDR3 is 15 residues long. V was clipped by 3 bases and J by 3 bases, with 12 bases between them. Germline V gives CDR1 MNHEY, CDR2 SMNVEV (reference sequence).

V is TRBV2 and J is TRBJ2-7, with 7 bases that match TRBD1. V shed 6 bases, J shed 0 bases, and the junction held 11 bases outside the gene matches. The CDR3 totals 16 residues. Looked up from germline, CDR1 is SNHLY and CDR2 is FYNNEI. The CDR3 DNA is TGTGCCAGCAGAAGTCAGAGACAGGGCAGCTCCTACGAGCAGTACTTC. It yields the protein CASRSQRQGSSYEQYF.

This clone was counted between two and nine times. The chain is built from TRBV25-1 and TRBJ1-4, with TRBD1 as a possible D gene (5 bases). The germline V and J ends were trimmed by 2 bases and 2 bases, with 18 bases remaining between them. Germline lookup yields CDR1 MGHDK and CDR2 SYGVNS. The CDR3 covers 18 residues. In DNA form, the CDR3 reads TGTGCCAGCAGTGAAGCCCGGGGGGTGGGATCGACTAATGAAAAACTGTTTTTT. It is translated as CASSEARGVGSTNEKLFF.

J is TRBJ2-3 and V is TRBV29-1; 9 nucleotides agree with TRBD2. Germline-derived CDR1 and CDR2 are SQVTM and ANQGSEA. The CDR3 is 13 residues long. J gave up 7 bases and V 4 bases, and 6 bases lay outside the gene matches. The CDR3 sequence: CSVVAGGHYTQYF. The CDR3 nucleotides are TGCAGCGTTGTTGCGGGGGGGCATTATACGCAGTATTTT.

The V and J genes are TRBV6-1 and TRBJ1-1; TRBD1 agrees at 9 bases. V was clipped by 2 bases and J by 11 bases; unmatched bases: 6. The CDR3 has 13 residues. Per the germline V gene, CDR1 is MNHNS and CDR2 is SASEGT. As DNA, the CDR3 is TGTGCCAGCAGTGAATGGGGACAGGGTAGGGCTTTCTTT. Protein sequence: CASSEWGQGRAFF.

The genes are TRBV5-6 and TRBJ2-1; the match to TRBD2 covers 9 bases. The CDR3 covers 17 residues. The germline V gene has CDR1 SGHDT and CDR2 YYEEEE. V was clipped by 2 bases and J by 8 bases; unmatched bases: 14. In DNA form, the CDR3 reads TGTGCCAGCAGCTTTAGGGGCGGGCTAGCGGGGAGGGATGAGCAGTTCTTC. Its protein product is CASSFRGGLAGRDEQFF.

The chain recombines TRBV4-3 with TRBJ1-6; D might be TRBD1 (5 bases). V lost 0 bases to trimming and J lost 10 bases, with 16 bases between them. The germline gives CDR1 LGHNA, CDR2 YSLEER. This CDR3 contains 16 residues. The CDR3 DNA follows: TGCGCCAGCAGCCAAGAGGGTGGGAACCGGGGGTCACCCCTCCACTTT. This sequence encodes CASSQEGGNRGSPLHF.

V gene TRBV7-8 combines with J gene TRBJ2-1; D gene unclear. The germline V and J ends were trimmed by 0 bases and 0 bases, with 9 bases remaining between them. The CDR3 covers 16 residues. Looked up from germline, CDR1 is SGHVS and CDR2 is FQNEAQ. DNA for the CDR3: TGTGCCAGCAGCTTAGCGCAGGCAAGCTCCTACAATGAGCAGTTCTTC. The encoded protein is CASSLAQASSYNEQFF.

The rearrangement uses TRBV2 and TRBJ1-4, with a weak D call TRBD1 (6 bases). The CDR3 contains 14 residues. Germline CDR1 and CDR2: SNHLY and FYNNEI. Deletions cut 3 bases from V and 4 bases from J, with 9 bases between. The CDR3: CASSDAQGNEKLFF. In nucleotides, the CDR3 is TGTGCCAGCAGTGATGCACAGGGTAATGAAAAACTGTTTTTT. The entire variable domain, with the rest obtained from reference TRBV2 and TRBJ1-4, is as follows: EPEVTQTPSHQVTQMGQEVILRCVPISNHLYFYWYRQILGQKVEFLVSFYNNEISEKSEIFDDQFSVERPDGSNFTLKIRSTKLEDSAMYFCASSDAQGNEKLFFGSGTQLSVL.